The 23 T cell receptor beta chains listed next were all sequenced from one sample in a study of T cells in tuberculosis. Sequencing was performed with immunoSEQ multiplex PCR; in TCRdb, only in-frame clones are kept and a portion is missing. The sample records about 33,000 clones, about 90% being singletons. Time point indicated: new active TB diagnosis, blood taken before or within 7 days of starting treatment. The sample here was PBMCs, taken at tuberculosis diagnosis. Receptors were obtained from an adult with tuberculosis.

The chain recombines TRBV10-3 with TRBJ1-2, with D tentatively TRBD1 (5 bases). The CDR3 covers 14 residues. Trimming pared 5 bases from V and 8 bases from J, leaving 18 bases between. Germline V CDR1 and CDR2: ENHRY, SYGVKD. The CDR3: CAISLGRAGNGYTF. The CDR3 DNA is TGTGCCATCAGTTTGGGGAGGGCAGGGAACGGCTACACCTTC.

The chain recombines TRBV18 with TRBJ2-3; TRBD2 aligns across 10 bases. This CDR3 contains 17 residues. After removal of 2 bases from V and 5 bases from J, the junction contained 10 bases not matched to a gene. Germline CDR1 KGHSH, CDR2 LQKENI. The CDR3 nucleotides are TGTGCCAGCTCACCAATGGCTAGCGGGGGCGTCCGAGATACGCAGTATTTT. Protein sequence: CASSPMASGGVRDTQYF.

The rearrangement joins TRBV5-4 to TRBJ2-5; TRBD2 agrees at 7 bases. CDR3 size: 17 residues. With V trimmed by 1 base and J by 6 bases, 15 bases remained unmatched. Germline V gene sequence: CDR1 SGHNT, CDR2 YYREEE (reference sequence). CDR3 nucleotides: TGTGCCAGCAGCTTGTGGGAGGGAGGCCGGTTCGGGAAGACCCAGTACTTC. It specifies CASSLWEGGRFGKTQYF.

The CDR3 DNA reads as TGTGCCAGCAGCGCGTTTCAGGGGAGTGGATACGAGCAGTACTTC. Protein: CASSAFQGSGYEQYF. V usage is TRBV5-4 and J usage is TRBJ2-7, with a possible D match to TRBD1 (6 bases). Germline V lookup: CDR1 SGHNT, CDR2 YYREEE (reference sequence). V was clipped by 4 bases and J by 4 bases, with 18 bases between them. This CDR3 is built from 15 residues.

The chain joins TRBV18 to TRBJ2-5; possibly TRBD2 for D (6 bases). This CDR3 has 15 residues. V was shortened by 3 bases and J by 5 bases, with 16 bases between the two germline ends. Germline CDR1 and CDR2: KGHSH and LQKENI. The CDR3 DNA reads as TGTGCCAGCTCACCCAACGGAGGGTCTATGGAGACCCAGTACTTC. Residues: CASSPNGGSMETQYF.

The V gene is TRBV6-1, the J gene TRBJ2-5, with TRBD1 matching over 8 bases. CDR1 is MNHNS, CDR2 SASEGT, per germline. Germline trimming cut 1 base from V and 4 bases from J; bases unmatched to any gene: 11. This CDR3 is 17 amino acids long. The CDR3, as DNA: TGTGCCAGCAGTGAAGTCGCGGGAACCACAGGGGGAGAGACCCAGTACTTC. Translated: CASSEVAGTTGGETQYF.

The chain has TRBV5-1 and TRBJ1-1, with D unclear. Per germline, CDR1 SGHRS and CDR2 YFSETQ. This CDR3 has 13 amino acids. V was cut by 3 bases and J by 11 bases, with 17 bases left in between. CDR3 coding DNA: TGCGCCAGCAGCTCAAACGGGAACCCCTGGGCTTTCTTT. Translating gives CASSSNGNPWAFF.

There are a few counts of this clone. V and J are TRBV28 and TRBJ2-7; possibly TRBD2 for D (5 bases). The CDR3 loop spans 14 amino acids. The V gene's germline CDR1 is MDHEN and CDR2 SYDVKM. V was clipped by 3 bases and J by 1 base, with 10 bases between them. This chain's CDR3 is CASSFARRSYEQYF. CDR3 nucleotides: TGTGCCAGCAGTTTCGCCCGGAGGTCCTACGAGCAGTACTTC.

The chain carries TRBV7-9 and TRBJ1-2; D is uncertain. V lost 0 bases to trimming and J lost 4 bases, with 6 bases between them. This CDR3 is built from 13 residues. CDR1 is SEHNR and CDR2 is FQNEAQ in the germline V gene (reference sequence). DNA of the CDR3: TGTGCCAGCAGCTTAGCGAGGGCCTATGGCTACACCTTC. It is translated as CASSLARAYGYTF.

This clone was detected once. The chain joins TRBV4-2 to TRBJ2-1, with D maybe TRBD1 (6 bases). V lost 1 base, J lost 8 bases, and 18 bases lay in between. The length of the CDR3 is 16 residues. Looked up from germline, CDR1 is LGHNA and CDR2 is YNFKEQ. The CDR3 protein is CASSQGIGGEVDEQFF. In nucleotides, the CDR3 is TGTGCCAGCAGCCAAGGGATTGGGGGCGAGGTGGATGAGCAGTTCTTC.

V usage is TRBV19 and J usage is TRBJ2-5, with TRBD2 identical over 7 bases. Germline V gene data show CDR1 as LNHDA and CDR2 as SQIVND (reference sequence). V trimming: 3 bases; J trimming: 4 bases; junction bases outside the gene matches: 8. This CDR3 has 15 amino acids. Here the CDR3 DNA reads TGTGCCAGTAGTATTTTGAGCGAGCGGGGAGAGACCCAGTACTTC. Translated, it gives CASSILSERGETQYF.

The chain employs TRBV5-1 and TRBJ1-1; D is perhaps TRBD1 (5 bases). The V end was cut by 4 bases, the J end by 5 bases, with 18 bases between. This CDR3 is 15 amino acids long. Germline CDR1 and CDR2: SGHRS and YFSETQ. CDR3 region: CASSLTWEEGTEAFF. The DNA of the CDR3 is TGCGCCAGCAGCCTAACTTGGGAGGAGGGGACTGAAGCTTTCTTT. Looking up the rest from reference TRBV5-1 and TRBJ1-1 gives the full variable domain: KAGVTQTPRYLIKTRGQQVTLSCSPISGHRSVSWYQQTPGQGLQFLFEYFSETQRNKGNFPGRFSGRQFSNSRSEMNVSTLELGDSALYLCASSLTWEEGTEAFFGQGTRLTVV.

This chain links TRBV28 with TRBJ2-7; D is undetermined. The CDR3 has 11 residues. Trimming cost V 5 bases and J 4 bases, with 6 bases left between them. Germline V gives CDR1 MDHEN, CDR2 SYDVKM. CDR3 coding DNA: TGTGCCAGCAGTCCTCAGTACGAGCAGTACTTC. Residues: CASSPQYEQYF.

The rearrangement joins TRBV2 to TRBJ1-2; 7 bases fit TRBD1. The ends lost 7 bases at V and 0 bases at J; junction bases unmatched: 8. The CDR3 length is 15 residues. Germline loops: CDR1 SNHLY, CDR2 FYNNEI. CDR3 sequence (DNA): TGTGCCAGCACCACAGGACAGGCATCTAACTATGGCTACACCTTC. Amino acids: CASTTGQASNYGYTF.

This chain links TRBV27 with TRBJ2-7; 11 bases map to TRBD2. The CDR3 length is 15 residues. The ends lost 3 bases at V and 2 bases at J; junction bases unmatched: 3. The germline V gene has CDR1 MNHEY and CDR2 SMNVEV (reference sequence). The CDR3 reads CASSFSSGGTYEQYF. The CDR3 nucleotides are TGTGCCAGCAGTTTTTCTAGCGGGGGGACCTACGAGCAGTACTTC.

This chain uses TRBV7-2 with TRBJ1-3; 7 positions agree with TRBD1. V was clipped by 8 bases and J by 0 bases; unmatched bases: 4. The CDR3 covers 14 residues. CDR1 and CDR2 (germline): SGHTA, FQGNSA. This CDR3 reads CASVRDSSGNTIYF. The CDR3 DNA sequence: TGTGCCAGCGTCAGGGACAGCTCTGGAAACACCATATATTTT.

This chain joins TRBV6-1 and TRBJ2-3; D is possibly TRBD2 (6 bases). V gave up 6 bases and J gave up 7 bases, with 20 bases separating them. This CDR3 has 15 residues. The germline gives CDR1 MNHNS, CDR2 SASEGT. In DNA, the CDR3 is TGTGCCAGCAGGATCGGGGCGGGAAGTCGGAATACGCAGTATTTT. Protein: CASRIGAGSRNTQYF.

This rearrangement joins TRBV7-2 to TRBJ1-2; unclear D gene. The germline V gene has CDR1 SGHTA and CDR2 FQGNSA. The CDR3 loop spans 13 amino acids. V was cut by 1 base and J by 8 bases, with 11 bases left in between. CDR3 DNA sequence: TGTGCCAGCAGCTTAGGGGAGAAATACGGCTACACCTTC. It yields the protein CASSLGEKYGYTF.

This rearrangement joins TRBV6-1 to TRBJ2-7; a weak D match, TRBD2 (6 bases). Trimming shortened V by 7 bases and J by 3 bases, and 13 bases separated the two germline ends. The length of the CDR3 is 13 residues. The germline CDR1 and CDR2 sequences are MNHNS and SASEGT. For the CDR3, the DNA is TGTGCCAGCAACGGGGGTAGCGGCTACGAGCAGTACTTC. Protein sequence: CASNGGSGYEQYF.

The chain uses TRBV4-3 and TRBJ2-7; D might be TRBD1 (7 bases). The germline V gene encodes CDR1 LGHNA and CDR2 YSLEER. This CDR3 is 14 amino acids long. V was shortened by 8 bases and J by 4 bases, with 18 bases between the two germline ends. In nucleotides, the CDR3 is TGCGCCAGCTCCATGCAGGCAGGGGGGTACGAGCAGTACTTC. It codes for CASSMQAGGYEQYF.

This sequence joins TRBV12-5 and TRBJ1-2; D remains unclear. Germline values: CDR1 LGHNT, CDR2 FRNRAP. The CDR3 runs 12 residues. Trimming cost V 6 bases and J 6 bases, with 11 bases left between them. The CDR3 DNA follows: TGTGCTAGTGGAGCGGCAGTCAATGGCTACACCTTC. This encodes CASGAAVNGYTF.

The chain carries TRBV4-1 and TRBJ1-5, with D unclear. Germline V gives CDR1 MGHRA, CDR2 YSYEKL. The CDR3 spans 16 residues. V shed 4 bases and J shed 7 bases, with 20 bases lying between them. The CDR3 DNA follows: TGCGCCAGCAGCCGCCTCCCCGGAGGGATGAAGCAGCCCCAGCATTTT. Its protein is CASSRLPGGMKQPQHF.

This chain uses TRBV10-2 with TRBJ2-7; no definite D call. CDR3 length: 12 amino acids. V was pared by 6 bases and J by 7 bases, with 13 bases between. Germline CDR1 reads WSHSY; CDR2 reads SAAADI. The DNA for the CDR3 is TGCGCCAGCAGGAGCGACGCATGGGAGCAGTACTTC. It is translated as CASRSDAWEQYF.